The 17 T cell receptor beta chains given below trace back to one sample, sequenced in a study of read filtering for tumor transcriptome and immune sequencing. From 350 to 500 ng of RNA, a library with molecular barcoded alpha/delta and beta/gamma adaptors was made. TCRdb reanalysed the reads using MiXCR and keeps one entry per CDR3 protein. The table includes 30,000 to 40,000 distinct CDR3 sequences, about 13% detected once. The sample consisted of a population of CD138-negative cells sorted from bone marrow. All receptors derive from a donor aged 40 or over with multiple myeloma.

In this sample, this clonotype turned up many times. J is TRBJ1-3 and V is TRBV4-1; 9 bases align to TRBD1. Per the germline V gene, CDR1 is MGHRA and CDR2 is YSYEKL. V lost 4 bases and J lost 0; bases outside the gene matches: 16. This CDR3 comprises 20 residues. The CDR3 is CASSRDYGTGRLVSGNTIYF. CDR3 nucleotides: TGCGCCAGCAGCCGAGATTACGGGACAGGGAGACTAGTCTCTGGAAACACCATATATTTT.

This clonotype qualifies as medium-sized. The genes are TRBV29-1 and TRBJ2-1; D remains unclear. Trimming removed 0 bases from V and 3 bases from J, with 12 bases in between. This CDR3 has 15 residues. CDR1 is SQVTM and CDR2 is ANQGSEA in the germline V gene. This chain's CDR3 is CSVEEFGSYYNEQFF. DNA for the CDR3: TGCAGCGTTGAAGAATTTGGGTCGTACTACAATGAGCAGTTCTTC.

With regard to this clonotype: Relative to the germline gene, one junction end is altered; a read error may explain this. The V gene is TRBV6-6, the J gene TRBJ2-1; TRBD1 might be the D (6 bases). CDR3 length equals 12 residues. Germline CDR1 and CDR2: MNHNY and SVGAGI (reference sequence). The CDR3 here is CASSYRANEQFF. In DNA form, the CDR3 reads TGTGCTAGCAGTTACAGGGCCAATGAGCAGTTCTTC.

In its sample, this clonotype was seen a few times. This chain links TRBV10-1 with TRBJ2-1; 11 bases match TRBD2. Germline V gene data show CDR1 as WNHNN and CDR2 as SYGVQD (reference sequence). Trimming removed 0 bases from V and 7 bases from J; junction bases left unmatched: 5. This CDR3 spans 16 amino acids. The chain's CDR3 is CASSESGLAGGNEQFF. The CDR3 region has the DNA TGCGCCAGCAGTGAGTCGGGGCTAGCGGGAGGTAATGAGCAGTTCTTC.

There are many counts of this clonotype. The CDR3 DNA sequence: TGTGCCACCGGCTTGGCGGGAAGCTACAATGAGCAGTTCTTC. It encodes CATGLAGSYNEQFF. This rearrangement joins TRBV24-1 to TRBJ2-1, with TRBD2 as a possible D gene (6 bases). Trimming stripped 9 bases from V and 3 bases from J, with 14 bases between. Germline V gene data show CDR1 as KGHDR and CDR2 as SFDVKD. The CDR3 is 14 amino acids.

By share of the sample, this clonotype is medium-sized. The chain joins TRBV6-6 to TRBJ2-1; D is undetermined. From germline, CDR1 is MNHNY and CDR2 SVGAGI (reference sequence). CDR3 length: 14 amino acids. Deletions cut 2 bases from V and 0 bases from J, with 5 bases between. CDR3: CASSYGSSYNEQFF. In DNA, the CDR3 is TGTGCCAGCAGTTACGGGTCCTCCTACAATGAGCAGTTCTTC.

This clonotype is deemed medium-sized (0.01 to 0.1%). This CDR3 is CASSLGTEAFF. CDR3 DNA sequence: TGTGCCAGCAGTTTAGGGACTGAAGCTTTCTTT. The rearrangement uses TRBV12-3 or TRBV12-4 and TRBJ1-1; D remains ambiguous. V dropped 1 base and J dropped 5 bases, with 2 bases sitting between them. The CDR3 runs 11 residues.

Concerning this clonotype: A read error may be the cause here, since a much bigger clone is one base away. V gene TRBV6-2 or TRBV6-3 combines with J gene TRBJ2-1; TRBD2 agrees at 11 bases. Germline CDR1 is MNHEY and CDR2 is SVGEGT. The V segment lost 6 bases and the J segment 8 bases; nucleotides outside the gene matches: 6. This CDR3 is built from 14 residues. The chain's CDR3 is CASRVAGGNDEQFF. The CDR3 region has the DNA TGTGCCAGCAGAGTAGCGGGGGGGAACGATGAGCAGTTCTTC.

This clonotype was seen ten or more times. V gene TRBV20-1 combines with J gene TRBJ2-7, with 8 bases identical to TRBD2. V lost 6 bases to trimming and J lost 3 bases; unmatched junction nucleotides: 10. CDR1 and CDR2 (germline): DFQATT, SNEGSKA (reference sequence). CDR3 length: 14 residues. The CDR3 sequence is CSAPKPSGSYEQYF. The CDR3 bases are TGCAGTGCCCCTAAACCCAGCGGGAGCTACGAGCAGTACTTC.

The table lists this clonotype with many counts. V is TRBV6-4 and J is TRBJ2-2, with D tentatively TRBD1 (5 bases). The CDR3 runs 13 residues. The germline gives CDR1 MRHNA, CDR2 SNTAGT. The V and J ends lost 8 bases and 5 bases respectively, with 12 bases between them. The CDR3 nucleotides are TGTGCCAGCGGAGACAGAGGAACCGGGGAGCTGTTTTTT. It translates to CASGDRGTGELFF.

This clonotype occurred many times. This chain joins TRBV29-1 and TRBJ2-7; the match to TRBD2 covers 8 bases. This CDR3 has 12 amino acids. The J segment lost 2 bases and the V segment lost 6 bases, leaving 3 bases of the junction unmatched. Germline CDR1 is SQVTM and CDR2 is ANQGSEA. CDR3 residues: CSVSGGAYEQYF. Here the CDR3 DNA reads TGCAGCGTCTCGGGAGGGGCCTACGAGCAGTACTTC.

This clonotype was found many times. V usage is TRBV5-4 and J usage is TRBJ2-7, with D maybe TRBD2 (6 bases). CDR1 SGHNT and CDR2 YYREEE come from the germline V gene (reference sequence). Between the trimmed V and J ends, which lost 2 bases and 3 bases, there was a span of 12 bases. This CDR3 comprises 14 residues. CDR3 residues: CASSLKAGFYEQYF. The CDR3 nucleotides are TGTGCCAGCAGCTTAAAAGCGGGTTTCTACGAGCAGTACTTC.

This clonotype was detected ten times or more. V gene TRBV18 combines with J gene TRBJ2-1; D remains ambiguous. In germline, CDR1 is KGHSH, CDR2 LQKENI. This CDR3 region has 13 residues. Deletions cut 0 bases from V and 6 bases from J, with 6 bases between. The CDR3 is CASSPPGSNEQFF. CDR3 DNA sequence: TGTGCCAGCTCACCACCCGGGTCCAATGAGCAGTTCTTC.

Turning to this clonotype: The junction and the germline gene differ at one end; a read error may be behind it. The chain combines TRBV5-4 with TRBJ1-1; TRBD1 is a possible D gene (5 bases). The germline V gene encodes CDR1 SGHNT and CDR2 YYREEE (reference sequence). This CDR3 is built from 13 residues. The DNA of the CDR3 is TGTACCAGCAGCTTGACAGTGAACACTGAAGCTTTCTTT. This sequence encodes CTSSLTVNTEAFF. The complete variable domain, with remaining parts taken from reference TRBV5-4 and TRBJ1-1, reads ETGVTQSPTHLIKTRGQQVTLRCSSQSGHNTVSWYQQALGQGPQFIFQYYREEENGRGNFPPRFSGLQFPNYSSELNVNALELDDSALYLCTSSLTVNTEAFFGQGTRLTVV.

A word on this clonotype: A far bigger clonotype differs at one base, so this is likely a read error. The CDR3 protein is CASSHRTSPEEQYF. The CDR3 nucleotides are TGTGCCAGCTCACACCGGACGTCACCAGAAGAGCAGTACTTC. The chain has TRBV18 and TRBJ2-7; D gene unclear. Trimming took off 4 bases at V and 7 bases at J, with 17 bases between the two ends. The CDR3 sequence is 14 residues long. Germline CDR1 KGHSH, CDR2 LQKENI. Full variable domain (remainder filled in from reference TRBV18 and TRBJ2-7): NAGVMQNPRHLVRRRGQEARLRCSPMKGHSHVYWYRQLPEEGLKFMVYLQKENIIDESGMPKERFSAEFPKEGPSILRIQQVVRGDSAAYFCASSHRTSPEEQYFGPGTRLTVT.

Regarding this clonotype: Only one base separates this from a far larger clonotype, so it likely reflects a read error. The genes are TRBV11-1 and TRBJ2-1, with 7 positions matching TRBD2. There are 14 residues in the CDR3. J lost 9 bases, V lost 6 bases, and 11 bases had no gene match. The germline V gene has CDR1 SGHAT and CDR2 FQDESV (reference sequence). For the CDR3, the DNA is TGTGCCAGCAGGCTTAGACTCCCGGGGGGTGAGCAGTTCTTC. Residues: CASRLRLPGGEQFF.

With respect to this clonotype: One end of the junction is discordant with germline, which a read error may explain. The chain is built from TRBV7-9 and TRBJ2-1, with 10 bases identical to TRBD2. There are 15 residues in the CDR3. Germline V lookup: CDR1 SEHNR, CDR2 FQNEAQ (reference sequence). Written as DNA, the CDR3 is TGTGCGAGCAGCTACATGACTAGCGGGCGCAATGAGCAGTTCTTC. Residues: CASSYMTSGRNEQFF. The full variable domain, with the rest looked up from reference TRBV7-9 and TRBJ2-1, is DTGVSQNPRHKITKRGQNVTFRCDPISEHNRLYWYRQTLGQGPEFLTYFQNEAQLEKSRLLSDRFSAERPKGSFSTLEIQRTEQGDSAMYLCASSYMTSGRNEQFFGPGTRLTVL.